The rows below give T cell receptor beta chains drawn from one sample of a study of cytomegalovirus exposure and HLA in healthy donors. Method: immunoSEQ multiplex PCR; TCRdb's copy keeps in-frame clones and lacks some. The sample carries about 140,000 clones, over 50% recorded once. The sequenced sample consisted of PBMCs. All receptors derive from a human donor in good health. Both conserved end residues are part of each CDR3. A D gene is named only where the DNA matches it firmly. Where a row states a size, it is once, few, many or the class of an expanded clone; other rows omit it.

V gene	D gene	clone size	J gene	CDR3 protein	CDR3 DNA
TRBV27	TRBD2	-	TRBJ2-1	CASRVTSGSHNEQFF	TGTGCCAGCAGGGTGACTAGCGGGAGCCACAATGAGCAGTTCTTC
TRBV28	-	-	TRBJ2-7	CASSQQGGEYEQYF	TGTGCCAGCAGCCAACAGGGTGGTGAGTACGAGCAGTACTTC
TRBV27	TRBD1	-	TRBJ1-1	CASNSGGTRGMNTEAFF	TGTGCCAGCAACTCAGGGGGGACCAGGGGTATGAACACTGAAGCTTTCTTT
TRBV28	TRBD1	-	TRBJ2-1	CASSLTGTGNYNEQFF	TGTGCCAGCAGTTTAACCGGGACAGGTAACTACAATGAGCAGTTCTTC
TRBV5-1	TRBD2	-	TRBJ2-5	CASSYSGRGETQYF	TGCGCCAGCAGCTATAGCGGGAGAGGGGAGACCCAGTACTTC
TRBV9	-	-	TRBJ1-2	CASSVGVYGYTF	TGTGCCAGCAGCGTAGGAGTTTATGGCTACACCTTC
TRBV25-1	-	-	TRBJ1-1	CASSEDRNTEAFF	TGTGCCAGCAGTGAGGACAGAAACACTGAAGCTTTCTTT
TRBV9	TRBD2	-	TRBJ2-1	CASSVGTSGGNEQFF	TGTGCCAGCAGCGTAGGGACTAGCGGGGGCAATGAGCAGTTCTTC
TRBV10-3	TRBD1	few	TRBJ1-3	CAISEDRASGNTIYF	TGTGCCATCAGTGAGGACAGGGCCTCTGGAAACACCATATATTTT
TRBV7-9	TRBD2	-	TRBJ2-3	CASSTGLAGVGADTQYF	TGTGCCAGCAGCACAGGACTAGCGGGAGTAGGGGCAGATACGCAGTATTTT
TRBV7-2	TRBD1	-	TRBJ1-2	CASSMTQGDYGYTF	TGTGCCAGCAGCATGACCCAGGGGGACTATGGCTACACCTTC
TRBV10-1	-	-	TRBJ2-7	CASSEYRYSEQYF	TGCGCCAGCAGTGAGTACAGGTATAGCGAGCAGTACTTC
TRBV10-3	-	few	TRBJ1-5	CAISESGGIQPQHF	TGTGCCATCAGTGAGTCTGGCGGAATCCAGCCCCAGCATTTT
TRBV11-2	TRBD2	-	TRBJ2-1	CASSLDGGRFNEQFF	TGTGCCAGCAGCTTAGACGGCGGGAGATTCAATGAGCAGTTCTTC
TRBV10-1	-	-	TRBJ2-1	CASSVQGRPGEQFF	TGCGCCAGCAGTGTGCAGGGGCGACCGGGTGAGCAGTTCTTC
TRBV6-4	-	-	TRBJ2-7	CASRPQGIPYEQYF	TGTGCCAGCAGGCCACAGGGCATTCCCTACGAGCAGTACTTC
TRBV4-1	-	-	TRBJ2-5	CASSQDPVATTGETQYF	TGCGCCAGCAGCCAAGATCCCGTGGCCACCACGGGAGAGACCCAGTACTTC
TRBV28	-	once	TRBJ2-7	CASQVGTPYEQYF	TGTGCCAGCCAGGTGGGTACGCCCTACGAGCAGTACTTC
TRBV2	TRBD1	-	TRBJ2-7	CASNLGQGAKNEQYF	TGTGCCAGCAATCTAGGGCAGGGGGCGAAGAACGAGCAGTACTTC
TRBV12-5	TRBD2	-	TRBJ2-3	CASSGSVTDTQYF	TGTGCTAGCAGCGGGAGTGTAACAGATACGCAGTATTTT